This T cell receptor beta chain originates from a study of human T cells and chemical hapten exposure. The trim removed 5 bases at V and 4 bases at J, leaving 8 bases unmatched. From germline, CDR1 is SGHTA and CDR2 FQGNSA. The CDR3 totals 15 residues. This clonotype has more than one count but fewer than ten. Per the authors' pipeline: Across samples, TCR counts had a median of about 93,000 and ranged from about 23,224 to 700,000. One entry per CDR3 protein, called by TCRdb with MiXCR from the RACE reads. What appears here as the V and J calls and clone size reflects TCRdb's work, not the paper's. The table lists about 180,000 distinct CDR3 sequences, more than 25% of them singletons. Time point given: pre-sensitization, week 0. The treatment here: therapeutic diphenylcyclopropenone sensitization with weekly scalp DPC.

Sample: whole blood, taken in connection with sensitization to the hapten diphenylcyclopropenone (DPC). The TCR originated in a woman aged 25 to 45 with alopecia areata. Some clones in this sample may be carry-over from other donors' samples. V and J are TRBV7-2 and TRBJ2-7; 10 bases are shared with TRBD1. The CDR3 DNA sequence: TGTGCCAGCAGCCACCGGACAGGGGGAGAATACGAGCAGTACTTC. This codes for CASSHRTGGEYEQYF.